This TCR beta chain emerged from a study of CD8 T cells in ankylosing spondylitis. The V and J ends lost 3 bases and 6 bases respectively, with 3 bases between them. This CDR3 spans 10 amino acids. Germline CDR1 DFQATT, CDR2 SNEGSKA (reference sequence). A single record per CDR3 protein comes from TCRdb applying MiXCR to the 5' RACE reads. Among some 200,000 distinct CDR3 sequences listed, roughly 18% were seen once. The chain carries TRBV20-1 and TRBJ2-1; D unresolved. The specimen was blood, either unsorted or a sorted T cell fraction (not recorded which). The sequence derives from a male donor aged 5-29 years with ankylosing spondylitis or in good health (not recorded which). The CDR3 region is CSARINEQFF. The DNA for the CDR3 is TGCAGTGCTAGGATCAATGAGCAGTTCTTC.